This T cell receptor (delta chain) is from a study of gamma-delta T cells after stem cell transplantation. Germline V gene lookup returns CDR1 GEAIGNYY and CDR2 EKD. The junction had 7 bases not matched to a gene; V was cut back by 3 bases and J by 0 bases. This CDR3 is 16 amino acids long. In its sample, this clone was seen a few times. TCRdb redid the clone calls on the RT-PCR reads with CATT. The sample has over 5,500 delta-chain clones; about 23% are singletons. This TCR was sampled from a human donor. It is not recorded whose cells these are; they may come from a transplant donor. The specimen was gamma-delta T cells. The rearrangement links TRDV2 to TRDJ1; 9 bases match TRDD3. The CDR3 sequence is CACDRLGDPYTDKLIF. CDR3 nucleotide sequence: TGTGCCTGTGACCGACTGGGGGACCCCTACACCGATAAACTCATCTTT.